This T cell receptor (beta chain) is from a study of control samples from healthy donors and cancer patients. The repertoire was sequenced with immunoSEQ multiplex PCR; TCRdb's copy has only in-frame clones and lacks some. The data contain about 130,000 clones, 90% of them singletons. CDR1 MNHEY and CDR2 SVGAGI come from the germline V gene. The CDR3 covers 15 residues. V gave up 0 bases and J gave up 3 bases, with 9 bases separating them. This clone was observed a single time. Sequencing was performed on blood. The origin of this receptor is a man between 18 and 35 years old in good health. This rearrangement joins TRBV6-5 to TRBJ1-3; weak D call: TRBD1 (5 bases). The CDR3 protein is CASSYSPGSGNTIYF. Written as DNA, the CDR3 is TGTGCCAGCAGTTACTCACCAGGGAGTGGAAACACCATATATTTT.